This T cell receptor beta chain was profiled in a study of neurological immune-mediated disorders. Study-wide results and limits: In HTLV-1-associated myelopathy, TCR clonal expansion was greatest, whereas multiple sclerosis had the least, falling below healthy controls. Across subjects, no CDR3 amino acid sequence appeared in expanded clones of more than one subject, a finding that suggested private repertoires in all groups.

The table lists this clonotype with many counts. Its target is unknown. The cDNA was generated by 5'RACE with 10-nucleotide random UMIs. TCRdb reprocessed the 5' RACE reads via MiXCR and lists one record per CDR3 protein. The sample has some 68,000 distinct CDR3 sequences, around 13% seen once; the top ten hold roughly 4.5%. The CDR3 sequence is 15 residues long. The ends were cut back, 1 base at V and 1 base at J, with 7 bases in the middle. Germline loops: CDR1 SEHNR, CDR2 FQNEAQ (reference sequence). The time point denotes: longitudinal time-point 1 (baseline). This TCR was recovered from a female donor with HTLV-1-associated myelopathy (HAM/TSP). The source material was PBMCs. The chain recombines TRBV7-9 with TRBJ1-4; a weak D match, TRBD1 (5 bases). CDR3 region: CASSLGRGTNEKLFF. CDR3 sequence (DNA): TGTGCCAGCAGCTTAGGGAGGGGAACTAATGAAAAACTGTTTTTT.